These 22 T cell receptor beta chains were sequenced from one sample in a study of Ad26.COV2.S vaccination and SARS-CoV-2 variants. Described treatment: over 15 received Ad26.COV2.S at low or high dose, single or two shots; 5 received placebo; per-sample allocation not given. Repertoires come from day 63 after the first vaccine or placebo injection. Method: immunoSEQ multiplex PCR; TCRdb's copy keeps in-frame clones and lacks some. The data contain fewer than 500,000 clones, roughly 88% of them seen just once; the ten biggest clones take up approximately 4.3%. Here the sequenced sample was peripheral blood, taken in a trial of Ad26.COV2.S vaccine versus placebo. These TCRs come from a person aged 18 to 65 who received the Ad26.COV2.S COVID-19 vaccine or a placebo.

The chain recombines TRBV15 with TRBJ2-1; 7 nucleotides align to TRBD1. The CDR3 extends over 14 amino acids. The trim removed 3 bases at V and 5 bases at J, leaving 4 bases unmatched. The germline CDR1 and CDR2 sequences are LNHNV and YYDKDF (reference sequence). This CDR3 is CATSRLGQNNEQFF. CDR3 coding DNA: TGTGCCACCAGCAGGTTGGGACAGAACAATGAGCAGTTCTTC.

V usage is TRBV19 and J usage is TRBJ2-7, with D unresolved. The CDR3 runs 12 residues. V was trimmed by 2 bases and J by 2 bases, leaving 4 bases between them. Germline V lookup: CDR1 LNHDA, CDR2 SQIVND (reference sequence). Here the CDR3 DNA reads TGTGCCAGTAGTATAACAGCCTACGAGCAGTACTTC. Its protein product is CASSITAYEQYF.

This clone has a handful of counts. One junction end does not reproduce the germline sequence, and a read error may be involved. V usage is TRBV14 and J usage is TRBJ1-3, with 8 bases fitting TRBD1. The CDR3 is made up of 14 amino acids. CDR1 is SGHDN, CDR2 FVKESK, per germline. This CDR3 reads CASSSTGQVATRDF. The CDR3 bases are TGTGCCAGCAGCAGTACGGGACAGGTGGCTACCCGGGATTTT.

The chain is built from TRBV11-2 and TRBJ1-2; TRBD1 aligns across 8 bases. The junction had 4 bases not matched to a gene; V was cut back by 2 bases and J by 2 bases. The CDR3 consists of 15 residues. CDR1 is SGHAT, CDR2 FQNNGV, per germline. CDR3 in amino acids: CASSLNRDRNYGYTF. The DNA for the CDR3 is TGTGCCAGCAGCTTAAATCGGGACAGGAACTATGGCTACACCTTC.

This chain connects TRBV28 to TRBJ1-2; 8 bases align to TRBD1. The germline V gene encodes CDR1 MDHEN and CDR2 SYDVKM. Unmatched junction bases numbered 13, after V lost 4 bases and J lost 6 bases. The CDR3 covers 16 residues. The CDR3 DNA sequence: TGTGCCAGCAGTTGGGCAGGGGGCGCGGGGTGGGATGGCTACACCTTC. Translating gives CASSWAGGAGWDGYTF.

V gene TRBV7-6 combines with J gene TRBJ1-1; D is perhaps TRBD1 (5 bases). There are 17 residues in the CDR3. V lost 1 base and J 2 bases, leaving 17 bases between the germline ends. CDR1 is SGHVS and CDR2 is FNYEAQ in the germline V gene. This CDR3 is CASSLGAGIFGNTEAFF. CDR3 DNA: TGTGCCAGCAGCTTAGGCGCAGGGATATTCGGTAACACTGAAGCTTTCTTT.

This clone is a singleton in its sample. The same CDR3 also results from other DNA sequences found in this sample. The chain has TRBV7-9 and TRBJ2-2; no reliable D call. The ends were cut back, 4 bases at V and 0 bases at J, with 0 bases in the middle. Germline CDR1 SEHNR, CDR2 FQNEAQ (reference sequence). CDR3 length: 12 amino acids. CDR3 nucleotide sequence: TGTGCCAGCAGCTCGAACACCGGGGAGCTGTTTTTT. Protein product: CASSSNTGELFF.

This sequence joins TRBV7-9 and TRBJ2-1; 9 nucleotides align to TRBD2. Germline CDR1 and CDR2: SEHNR and FQNEAQ (reference sequence). This CDR3 comprises 16 residues. Trimming took 4 bases from V and 8 from J; bases not matched to a gene: 12. CDR3 nucleotides: TGTGCCAGCAGCTCTACCTTAGCGGGAGCTTTCGATGAGCAGTTCTTC. Amino acids: CASSSTLAGAFDEQFF.

This clone was recorded only once. The gene calls are TRBV5-1 and TRBJ2-3; unclear D gene. CDR1 and CDR2 (germline): SGHRS, YFSETQ. The CDR3 has 13 residues. Between the trimmed V and J ends, which lost 2 bases and 1 base, there was a span of 5 bases. CDR3 region: CASSFGGTDTQYF. CDR3 nucleotide sequence: TGCGCCAGCAGCTTTGGGGGCACAGATACGCAGTATTTT.

V and J are TRBV29-1 and TRBJ1-1; D is unclear. Germline CDR1 SQVTM, CDR2 ANQGSEA. Trimming removed 7 bases at V and 1 base at J, with 7 bases between. The CDR3 is 11 amino acids. The CDR3 region is CSAAENTEAFF. The CDR3, as DNA: TGCAGCGCTGCAGAGAACACTGAAGCTTTCTTT.

This chain links TRBV29-1 with TRBJ1-1; the D is unclear. The germline V gene has CDR1 SQVTM and CDR2 ANQGSEA. CDR3 length: 17 residues. With 0 bases removed from V and 3 bases from J, the gap between germline ends came to 20 bases. CDR3 loop: CSVEDPVGIATYTEAFF. DNA of the CDR3: TGCAGCGTTGAAGATCCGGTCGGGATAGCGACTTACACTGAAGCTTTCTTT.

The chain is built from TRBV7-6 and TRBJ1-1; D unclear. The V gene lost 3 bases and the J gene lost 0 bases, with 11 bases spanning the gap. Germline V lookup: CDR1 SGHVS, CDR2 FNYEAQ. This CDR3 is built from 15 residues. In DNA, the CDR3 is TGTGCCAGCAGCTTCCCTCGGGGTATGAACACTGAAGCTTTCTTT. It encodes CASSFPRGMNTEAFF. The complete variable domain, with remaining parts taken from reference TRBV7-6 and TRBJ1-1, reads GAGVSQSPRYKVTKRGQDVALRCDPISGHVSLYWYRQALGQGPEFLTYFNYEAQQDKSGLPNDRFSAERPEGSISTLTIQRTEQRDSAMYRCASSFPRGMNTEAFFGQGTRLTVV.

The CDR3 is CASRSGGFDTQYF. The CDR3, as DNA: TGTGCCAGCAGGAGCGGGGGTTTTGATACGCAGTATTTT. The V call is TRBV2, the J call TRBJ2-3, with 8 bases lining up with TRBD2. V lost 6 bases to trimming and J lost 6 bases; unmatched junction nucleotides: 5. The CDR3 spans 13 residues. CDR1 is SNHLY and CDR2 is FYNNEI in the germline V gene.

The chain has TRBV10-3 and TRBJ2-3; D is ambiguous. The germline V and J ends were trimmed by 10 bases and 0 bases, with 11 bases remaining between them. The CDR3 spans 13 residues. The germline gives CDR1 ENHRY, CDR2 SYGVKD. The CDR3 nucleotides read TGTGCCACCCTAGAGGTGAGCACAGATACGCAGTATTTT. Its protein is CATLEVSTDTQYF.

The chain couples TRBV5-1 to TRBJ2-3, with no clear D. V dropped 0 bases and J dropped 6 bases, with 14 bases sitting between them. CDR3 length equals 15 residues. Per germline, CDR1 SGHRS and CDR2 YFSETQ. The CDR3 loop is CASSLAGVTADTQYF. In nucleotides, the CDR3 is TGCGCCAGCAGCTTGGCCGGTGTCACCGCCGATACGCAGTATTTT.

CDR3 in amino acids: CAWSGWGAPSMGYTF. The CDR3 DNA reads as TGTGCCTGGAGTGGCTGGGGGGCGCCGAGTATGGGCTACACCTTC. The rearrangement joins TRBV30 to TRBJ1-2; TRBD1 might be the D (6 bases). Between the trimmed V and J ends, which lost 1 base and 8 bases, there was a span of 20 bases. The CDR3 is made up of 15 amino acids. Germline CDR1 and CDR2: GTSNPN and SVGIG (reference sequence).

V gene TRBV28 combines with J gene TRBJ1-2, with D perhaps matching TRBD1 (5 bases). Germline CDR1 MDHEN, CDR2 SYDVKM. This CDR3 comprises 12 residues. The V end was cut by 2 bases, the J end by 7 bases, with 8 bases between. This chain's CDR3 is CASSLKGSGYTF. The CDR3 nucleotides are TGTGCCAGCAGTTTAAAGGGGAGTGGCTACACCTTC.

The chain is built from TRBV28 and TRBJ2-1, with 9 bases that match TRBD2. Germline loops: CDR1 MDHEN, CDR2 SYDVKM. V shed 7 bases, J shed 4 bases, and the junction held 5 bases outside the gene matches. This CDR3 contains 14 residues. CDR3 in amino acids: CASTLAGIYNEQFF. Written as DNA, the CDR3 is TGTGCCAGCACTCTAGCGGGAATTTACAATGAGCAGTTCTTC.

The rearrangement joins TRBV4-3 to TRBJ1-1; 9 positions match TRBD1. This CDR3 comprises 16 residues. The germline V gene has CDR1 LGHNA and CDR2 YSLEER. After removal of 5 bases from V and 3 bases from J, the junction contained 10 bases not matched to a gene. The CDR3 reads CASSTGTGRGDTEAFF. The DNA for the CDR3 is TGCGCCAGCAGCACCGGGACAGGGAGAGGAGACACTGAAGCTTTCTTT.

The V and J genes are TRBV18 and TRBJ2-1; 15 nucleotides align to TRBD2. The CDR3 is 19 residues long. Trimming took 6 bases from V and 4 from J; bases not matched to a gene: 13. Germline V gives CDR1 KGHSH, CDR2 LQKENI. The CDR3 is CASSWPGLAGGRAYNEQFF. As DNA, the CDR3 is TGTGCCAGCTCGTGGCCGGGACTAGCGGGAGGTCGGGCATACAATGAGCAGTTCTTC.

This clone was seen only once. This chain connects TRBV29-1 to TRBJ2-2, with D possibly matching TRBD1 (5 bases). This CDR3 contains 13 residues. Germline loops: CDR1 SQVTM, CDR2 ANQGSEA. The germline V and J ends were trimmed by 8 bases and 2 bases, with 12 bases remaining between them. This chain's CDR3 is CSPGRANTGELFF. CDR3 bases: TGCAGCCCGGGCAGGGCTAACACCGGGGAGCTGTTTTTT.

The V and J genes are TRBV5-5 and TRBJ2-2, with 9 bases that match TRBD1. Germline V lookup: CDR1 SGHKS, CDR2 YYEKEE (reference sequence). V lost 4 bases, J lost 1 base, and 2 bases stayed unmatched. This CDR3 comprises 15 residues. The CDR3: CASSQGQGNTGELFF. The CDR3 DNA reads TGTGCCAGCAGCCAGGGACAGGGGAACACCGGGGAGCTGTTTTTT. The whole variable domain, filled in from reference TRBV5-5 and TRBJ2-2, reads DAGVTQSPTHLIKTRGQQVTLRCSPISGHKSVSWYQQVLGQGPQFIFQYYEKEERGRGNFPDRFSARQFPNYSSELNVNALLLGDSALYLCASSQGQGNTGELFFGEGSRLTVL.